Included here is one TCR beta chain sequence, with context. Its antigen is undetermined. The V gene's germline CDR1 is SGHTA and CDR2 FQGNSA. The CDR3 runs 13 residues. The ends were cut back, 4 bases at V and 9 bases at J, with 15 bases in the middle. The entry originates in a study of Ad26.COV2.S vaccination and SARS-CoV-2 variants. Turning to the study itself: Of the COV1001 trial arms, the Ad26.COV2.S arm included the donor.

Only in-frame clones appear in the TCRdb table, and some are missing; sequencing was by immunoSEQ multiplex PCR. The repertoire includes 500,000 or so clones, roughly nine tenths of them detected once, and around 13% sits in the top ten. General study findings and limits: The breadth of spike-specific CD8+ and CD4+ T cell responses after vaccination was reportedly substantial. Spike-specific TCR breadth was greater after Ad26.COV2.S than placebo.

The treatment was: roughly 18 received Ad26.COV2.S at low or high dose, single or two shots; roughly five received placebo; per-sample allocation not given. Collection of the samples took place on day 63 after the first injection of vaccine or placebo. Vaccination employed an Ad26 vector expressing the Wuhan-strain SARS-CoV-2 spike. The sequencing here drew on peripheral blood, taken in a trial of Ad26.COV2.S vaccine versus placebo. This TCR came from a person aged 18 to 59 who received the Ad26.COV2.S COVID-19 vaccine or a placebo. The genes are TRBV7-2 and TRBJ2-5; a weak D match, TRBD2 (6 bases). The CDR3 loop is CASSSGLPGAQYF. Written as DNA, the CDR3 is TGTGCCAGCAGCTCCGGACTACCTGGGGCCCAGTACTTC.